A single sample is the source of the 21 T cell receptor beta chains below, sequenced in a study of CD8+CD57+ T cells in acquired aplastic anemia. TCR beta VDJ combinations and CDR3 sequences were profiled from genomic DNA. TCRdb independently ran MiXCR on the reads; one entry per CDR3 protein. The sample has about 120,000 distinct CDR3 sequences, roughly 55% seen once. Sequenced patients had shown CD8+CD57+ cell expansion by flow cytometry. Input material: sorted CD4+, CD8+, or CD8+CD57+ T cells (not recorded which) from PBMCs. These receptors all come from a human donor with aplastic anemia.

This clonotype was seen repeatedly, ten times or more. V usage is TRBV7-9 and J usage is TRBJ2-7; 8 bases match TRBD1. The V gene's germline CDR1 is SEHNR and CDR2 FQNEAQ (reference sequence). Losses at the gene ends were 5 bases for V and 6 bases for J; bases not matched to a gene: 3. CDR3 length: 12 residues. The CDR3 loop is CASSDRGGEQYF. DNA of the CDR3: TGTGCCAGCAGCGACAGGGGAGGCGAGCAGTACTTC.

The chain has TRBV7-8 and TRBJ1-5; no definite D call. V was cut by 1 base and J by 5 bases, with 9 bases left in between. Germline V gene lookup returns CDR1 SGHVS and CDR2 FQNEAQ. CDR3 length: 14 amino acids. CDR3 residues: CASSLDPRDQPQHF. Here the CDR3 DNA reads TGTGCCAGCAGCTTAGATCCCAGAGATCAGCCCCAGCATTTT.

In its sample, this clonotype was seen a few times. This sequence joins TRBV10-2 and TRBJ1-2; 9 nucleotides line up with TRBD1. Trimming cost V 7 bases and J 6 bases; bases outside gene matches: 3. The CDR3 has 12 residues. Germline CDR1 and CDR2: WSHSY and SAAADI. The chain's CDR3 is CASTQGADGYTF. CDR3 bases: TGCGCCAGCACACAGGGGGCGGATGGCTACACCTTC.

As concerns this clonotype: This sequence may be a read error, since a much larger clone differs from it by one base. The chain combines TRBV20-1 with TRBJ1-5; the match to TRBD1 covers 7 bases. Germline V CDR1 and CDR2: DFQATT, SNEGSKA (reference sequence). The CDR3 consists of 14 residues. V was clipped by 5 bases and J by 1 base; unmatched bases: 5. CDR3 amino acids: CSAGTGESNQPQHF. The CDR3 nucleotides are TGCAGTGCTGGAACAGGGGAAAGCAATCAGCCCCAGCATTTT.

In nucleotides, the CDR3 is TGTGCCAGCAGTGAGGTTGACAGGGCCTACGAGCAGTACTTC. It codes for CASSEVDRAYEQYF. The chain combines TRBV2 with TRBJ2-7; 7 nucleotides align to TRBD1. The CDR3 spans 14 residues. V lost 3 bases to trimming and J lost 2 bases; unmatched junction nucleotides: 4. Germline assignment: CDR1 SNHLY and CDR2 FYNNEI.

This clonotype is a singleton in its sample. This chain connects TRBV10-3 to TRBJ2-1; 7 positions agree with TRBD2. Trimming took 2 bases from V and 0 from J; bases not matched to a gene: 7. CDR1 ENHRY and CDR2 SYGVKD come from the germline V gene. The CDR3 contains 17 residues. The CDR3 DNA is TGTGCCATCAGTGAGATTTCTAGCGGACGCTCCTACAATGAGCAGTTCTTC. This translates into CAISEISSGRSYNEQFF.

This clonotype was detected once. The chain combines TRBV7-6 with TRBJ2-5, with TRBD2 matching over 12 bases. The germline CDR1 and CDR2 sequences are SGHVS and FNYEAQ. With 5 bases clipped from V and 9 bases from J, the junction kept 10 bases outside the gene matches. CDR3 length: 15 amino acids. Written as DNA, the CDR3 is TGTGCCAGCAGCGCCCAGGGGCTAGCGGGGGGGGCCCAGTACTTC. Amino acids: CASSAQGLAGGAQYF.

CDR3 sequence (DNA): TGCGCCAGCACCCCCCAGAGGGGTCAGCCCCAGCATTTT. Its protein is CASTPQRGQPQHF. The gene calls are TRBV10-2 and TRBJ1-5, with D possibly matching TRBD1 (5 bases). The CDR3 extends over 13 amino acids. Germline assignment: CDR1 WSHSY and CDR2 SAAADI. The V end was cut by 7 bases, the J end by 6 bases, with 13 bases between.

On this clonotype itself: A read error is possible here, since a much larger clone lies one base away. The rearrangement joins TRBV3-1 to TRBJ1-2; D is ambiguous. The germline V and J ends were trimmed by 2 bases and 4 bases, with 17 bases remaining between them. CDR1 and CDR2 from the germline V gene are LGHDT and YNNKEL (reference sequence). This CDR3 has 16 amino acids. The CDR3 loop is CASSQFAAIDPYGYTF. CDR3 nucleotides: TGTGCCAGCAGCCAATTCGCAGCCATCGATCCCTATGGCTACACCTTC. Full variable domain (rest looked up from reference TRBV3-1 and TRBJ1-2): DTAVSQTPKYLVTQMGNDKSIKCEQNLGHDTMYWYKQDSKKFLKIMFSYNNKELIINETVPNRFSPKSPDKAHLNLHINSLELGDSAVYFCASSQFAAIDPYGYTFGSGTRLTVV.

The rearrangement links TRBV9 to TRBJ2-5, with 10 bases aligning to TRBD2. V lost 0 bases, J lost 5 bases, and 7 bases stayed unmatched. Germline assignment: CDR1 SGDLS and CDR2 YYNGEE. The CDR3 contains 16 residues. This chain's CDR3 is CASSVGLAGVSETQYF. CDR3 coding DNA: TGTGCCAGCAGCGTAGGGCTAGCGGGAGTCTCGGAGACCCAGTACTTC.

The rearrangement uses TRBV10-3 and TRBJ2-2, with 7 positions matching TRBD1. The junction had 2 bases not matched to a gene; V was cut back by 10 bases and J by 3 bases. CDR3 size: 12 residues. Looked up from germline, CDR1 is ENHRY and CDR2 is SYGVKD. DNA of the CDR3: TGTGCCAACAGGGGCGACACCGGGGAGCTGTTTTTT. Translation gives CANRGDTGELFF.

This clonotype ranks as medium-sized. This chain connects TRBV5-1 to TRBJ1-1; D remains ambiguous. The germline V gene encodes CDR1 SGHRS and CDR2 YFSETQ. V was clipped by 0 bases and J by 1 base, with 4 bases between them. CDR3 size: 13 residues. The chain's CDR3 is CASSLAQNTEAFF. The CDR3 nucleotides are TGCGCCAGCAGCTTGGCTCAGAACACTGAAGCTTTCTTT.

This clonotype occurred many times. This chain joins TRBV5-4 and TRBJ2-3, with D possibly matching TRBD2 (5 bases). Between the trimmed V and J ends, which lost 9 bases and 8 bases, there was a span of 16 bases. The CDR3 runs to 12 residues. From germline, CDR1 is SGHNT and CDR2 YYREEE (reference sequence). CDR3 in DNA: TGTGCCATCGAGCTAGTCGGAGGTACGCAGTATTTT. Translating gives CAIELVGGTQYF.

The rearrangement links TRBV7-7 to TRBJ2-3; TRBD1 is a possible D gene (5 bases). Germline V lookup: CDR1 SSHAT, CDR2 FNYEAQ (reference sequence). The CDR3 loop spans 15 amino acids. The CDR3 region has the DNA TGTGCTAGGGGCCTCCAGGCTGTGAGCACAGATACGCAGTATTTT. Translated, it gives CARGLQAVSTDTQYF.

The genes are TRBV5-1 and TRBJ1-6, with 7 positions matching TRBD1. J lost 7 bases, V lost 4 bases, and 11 bases had no gene match. CDR1 and CDR2 (germline): SGHRS, YFSETQ. CDR3 length: 16 amino acids. The CDR3 protein is CASSRTGQPSNSPLHF. Written as DNA, the CDR3 is TGCGCCAGCAGCCGAACGGGACAGCCGTCAAATTCACCCCTCCACTTT.

The chain has TRBV27 and TRBJ2-7, with 9 bases matching TRBD2. CDR3 length: 17 amino acids. Germline V gives CDR1 MNHEY, CDR2 SMNVEV (reference sequence). Trimming removed 4 bases from V and 3 bases from J; junction bases left unmatched: 13. CDR3 bases: TGTGCCAGCAGTTCCCATCGTAGCGGGAGACTAATCTACGAGCAGTACTTC. Its translation: CASSSHRSGRLIYEQYF.

The rearrangement joins TRBV4-1 to TRBJ1-4; D is unclear. V was cut by 4 bases and J by 4 bases, with 4 bases left in between. Germline CDR1 MGHRA, CDR2 YSYEKL. The CDR3 covers 12 residues. DNA of the CDR3: TGCGCCAGCAGCCGGGATAATGAAAAACTGTTTTTT. Amino acids: CASSRDNEKLFF.

This clonotype was observed a handful of times. V is TRBV3-1 and J is TRBJ1-1, with a tentative D call TRBD1 (6 bases). The CDR3 totals 16 residues. CDR1 is LGHDT, CDR2 YNNKEL, per germline (reference sequence). V dropped 0 bases and J dropped 4 bases, with 15 bases sitting between them. The CDR3 sequence: CASSQDKGRGSTEAFF. The CDR3 nucleotides are TGTGCCAGCAGCCAAGATAAGGGCAGGGGAAGCACTGAAGCTTTCTTT. Drawing the rest from reference TRBV3-1 and TRBJ1-1, the complete variable domain is DTAVSQTPKYLVTQMGNDKSIKCEQNLGHDTMYWYKQDSKKFLKIMFSYNNKELIINETVPNRFSPKSPDKAHLNLHINSLELGDSAVYFCASSQDKGRGSTEAFFGQGTRLTVV.

This clonotype has a handful of counts. The chain combines TRBV24-1 with TRBJ2-3, with D hard to call. Trimming took off 4 bases at V and 4 bases at J, with 8 bases between the two ends. This CDR3 comprises 13 residues. The germline CDR1 and CDR2 sequences are KGHDR and SFDVKD. The CDR3 loop reads CATSDLTPDTQYF. CDR3 nucleotides: TGTGCCACCAGTGACCTGACACCAGATACGCAGTATTTT.

This chain joins TRBV9 and TRBJ2-1; 11 nucleotides line up with TRBD2. V shed 6 bases, J shed 6 bases, and the junction held 5 bases outside the gene matches. The CDR3 is 14 amino acids. CDR1 is SGDLS and CDR2 is YYNGEE in the germline V gene. The CDR3 spells CASTLAGDFNEQFF. The DNA of the CDR3 is TGTGCCAGCACACTAGCGGGAGATTTCAATGAGCAGTTCTTC.

This chain links TRBV20-1 with TRBJ2-7; 10 bases map to TRBD1. The CDR3 consists of 12 residues. V lost 3 bases to trimming and J lost 6 bases; unmatched junction nucleotides: 2. Looked up from germline, CDR1 is DFQATT and CDR2 is SNEGSKA (reference sequence). The CDR3 DNA sequence: TGCAGTGCTAGTGGGGACAGGGGCGAGCAGTACTTC. This sequence encodes CSASGDRGEQYF.